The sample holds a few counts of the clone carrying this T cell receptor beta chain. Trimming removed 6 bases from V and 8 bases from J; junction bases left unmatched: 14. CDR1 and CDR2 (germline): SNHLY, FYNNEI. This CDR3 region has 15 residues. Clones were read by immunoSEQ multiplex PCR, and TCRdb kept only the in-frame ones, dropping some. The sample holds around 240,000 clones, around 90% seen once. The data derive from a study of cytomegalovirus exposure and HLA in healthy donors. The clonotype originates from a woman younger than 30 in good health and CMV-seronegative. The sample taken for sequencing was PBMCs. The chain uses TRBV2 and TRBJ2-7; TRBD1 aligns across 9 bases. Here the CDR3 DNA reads TGTGCCAGCAGGGGGCTCCCGGGACAGGGAGGGCAGCAGTACTTC. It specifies CASRGLPGQGGQQYF. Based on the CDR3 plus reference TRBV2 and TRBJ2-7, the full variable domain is EPEVTQTPSHQVTQMGQEVILRCVPISNHLYFYWYRQILGQKVEFLVSFYNNEISEKSEIFDDQFSVERPDGSNFTLKIRSTKLEDSAMYFCASRGLPGQGGQQYFGPGTRLTVT.